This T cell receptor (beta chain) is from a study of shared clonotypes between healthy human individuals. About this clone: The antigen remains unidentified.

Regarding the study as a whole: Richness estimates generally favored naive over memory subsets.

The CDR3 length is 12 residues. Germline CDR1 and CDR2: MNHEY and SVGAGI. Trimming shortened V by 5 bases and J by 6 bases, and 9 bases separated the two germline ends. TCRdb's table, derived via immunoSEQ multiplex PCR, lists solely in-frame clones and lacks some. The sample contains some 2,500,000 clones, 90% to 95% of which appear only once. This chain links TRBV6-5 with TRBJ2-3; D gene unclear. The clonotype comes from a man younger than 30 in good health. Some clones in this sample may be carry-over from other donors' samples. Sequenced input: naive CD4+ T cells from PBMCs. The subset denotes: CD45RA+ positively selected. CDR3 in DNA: TGTGCCAGCAGTGAACGGGTGGATACGCAGTATTTT. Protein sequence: CASSERVDTQYF.